Many counts were recorded for the clone carrying this TCR beta chain. Its target is not known. Germline lookup yields CDR1 SGHRS and CDR2 YFSETQ. With V trimmed by 5 bases and J by 3 bases, 3 bases remained unmatched. The CDR3 sequence is 13 residues long. These data are taken from a study of regulatory T cells in long-lasting Graves disease. Study outcomes and limitations: Examination was confined to peripheral blood, excluding thyroid tissue.

As for time point: newly diagnosed GD, antithyroid drugs for less than 3 months. PBMC-extracted RNA yielded the TCR library. iRepertoire HTBI primers and Arm-PCR of CDR3 regions built TCR beta libraries. One entry per CDR3 protein results from TCRdb running MiXCR on the multiplex PCR reads. The sample lists roughly 320,000 distinct CDR3 sequences, 16% occurring once. The data were also submitted as part of a second study, on T cells in Graves' hyperthyroidism and ophthalmopathy.

This chain joins TRBV5-1 and TRBJ2-3; TRBD1 matches 7 bases. The clonotype originates from a man in his forties with Graves disease. Sequencing used peripheral blood mononuclear cells (PBMCs), obtained at new diagnosis, from a patient treated with antithyroid drugs. CDR3 sequence reads: CASRTGQTDTQYF. The CDR3 nucleotides are TGCGCCAGCAGAACGGGACAGACAGATACGCAGTATTTT. The full variable domain, completed using reference TRBV5-1 and TRBJ2-3, is KAGVTQTPRYLIKTRGQQVTLSCSPISGHRSVSWYQQTPGQGLQFLFEYFSETQRNKGNFPGRFSGRQFSNSRSEMNVSTLELGDSALYLCASRTGQTDTQYFGPGTRLTVL.